This T cell receptor (beta chain) was retrieved from a study of blood T cell repertoires in COVID-19. Study-wide background: Material from acute and convalescent COVID-19 was sourced from the United States, Italy and Spain.

TCRdb's table, derived via immunoSEQ multiplex PCR, lists solely in-frame clones and lacks some. The table shows fewer than 200,000 clones, with 75% to 85% occurring only once. The length of the CDR3 is 15 residues. Germline CDR1 and CDR2: SGHNT and YYREEE (reference sequence). Trimming left V 0 bases short and J 0 bases short, with 9 bases between. The sequencing sample was made of peripheral blood. The rearrangement links TRBV5-4 to TRBJ2-5, with D unclear. The source of this sequence is a human donor in a cohort sampled during active COVID-19. CDR3 amino acids: CASSLAMRNQETQYF. The CDR3 region has the DNA TGTGCCAGCAGCTTGGCCATGAGGAACCAAGAGACCCAGTACTTC.